The 27 T cell receptor beta chains reported below all come from one sample, sequenced in a study of T cell responses to AZD1222 COVID-19 vaccine. The protocol was immunoSEQ multiplex PCR, while the TCRdb copy is restricted to in-frame clones and leaves out a portion. The sample contains around 81,000 clones, 80% to 95% of which appear only once. The sample consisted of peripheral blood, taken 28 days after the second AZD1222 dose. The source is an adult who received the AZD1222 COVID-19 vaccine.

The CDR3 spells CGSGRGDTGELFF. For the CDR3, the DNA is TGTGGTAGCGGGAGGGGGGACACCGGGGAGCTGTTTTTT. The V gene is TRBV12-5, the J gene TRBJ2-2, with 11 bases fitting TRBD2. The CDR3 consists of 13 residues. CDR1 and CDR2 (germline): LGHNT, FRNRAP.

This chain links TRBV28 with TRBJ2-7; 8 bases line up with TRBD2. V lost 3 bases and J lost 0; bases outside the gene matches: 7. The length of the CDR3 is 16 residues. Germline loops: CDR1 MDHEN, CDR2 SYDVKM. This CDR3 reads CASSFQPGGSSYEQYF. The DNA for the CDR3 is TGTGCCAGCAGTTTTCAACCGGGGGGGAGCTCCTACGAGCAGTACTTC.

The chain links TRBV18 to TRBJ1-5, with D perhaps matching TRBD1 (6 bases). CDR1 is KGHSH, CDR2 LQKENI, per germline. The CDR3 sequence is 15 residues long. V was cut by 3 bases and J by 4 bases, with 13 bases left in between. In DNA form, the CDR3 reads TGTGCCAGCTCACCGATCCCAGGGGCAAATCAGCCCCAGCATTTT. Protein product: CASSPIPGANQPQHF.

This chain links TRBV6-6 with TRBJ2-7; TRBD1 is a possible D gene (6 bases). Per the germline V gene, CDR1 is MNHNY and CDR2 is SVGAGI (reference sequence). V was shortened by 0 bases and J by 5 bases, with 11 bases between the two germline ends. The CDR3 contains 14 residues. CDR3 region: CASSYSTGSHEQYF. The CDR3, as DNA: TGTGCCAGCAGTTACTCCACAGGGTCCCACGAGCAGTACTTC.

The chain is built from TRBV4-1 and TRBJ2-7, with D uncertain. This CDR3 region has 13 residues. V shed 1 base and J shed 7 bases, with 11 bases lying between them. Germline values: CDR1 MGHRA, CDR2 YSYEKL. For the CDR3, the DNA is TGCGCCAGCAGCCAAGCCCCAGGCTGGGAGCAGTACTTC. This codes for CASSQAPGWEQYF.

The V gene is TRBV2, the J gene TRBJ2-1, with TRBD2 as a possible D gene (5 bases). Trimming took off 6 bases at V and 0 bases at J, with 6 bases between the two ends. CDR1 is SNHLY and CDR2 is FYNNEI in the germline V gene. The CDR3 runs to 13 residues. Here the CDR3 DNA reads TGTGCCAGCAGGGACTTCTCCTACAATGAGCAGTTCTTC. Its translation is CASRDFSYNEQFF.

The CDR3 sequence: CAITTGKSSPLHF. The CDR3, as DNA: TGTGCCATCACAACAGGGAAAAGTTCACCCCTCCACTTT. This chain links TRBV10-3 with TRBJ1-6; D might be TRBD1 (6 bases). The CDR3 spans 13 residues. Trimming pared 7 bases from V and 9 bases from J, leaving 13 bases between. Germline V gene sequence: CDR1 ENHRY, CDR2 SYGVKD.

The gene calls are TRBV6-5 and TRBJ2-7, with 10 bases that match TRBD1. The CDR3 is made up of 15 amino acids. Trimming at V came to 4 bases and at J to 6 bases, leaving 9 bases not matched to a gene. The germline V gene encodes CDR1 MNHEY and CDR2 SVGAGI. CDR3 in amino acids: CASSSRTGGRAEQYF. CDR3 coding DNA: TGTGCCAGCAGTTCCCGGACAGGGGGACGGGCCGAGCAGTACTTC.

The chain combines TRBV3-1 (or the pseudogene TRBV3-2) with TRBJ2-5; 8 nucleotides match TRBD2. CDR3 length equals 15 residues. V lost 0 bases and J lost 3; bases outside the gene matches: 3. Germline V gene lookup returns CDR1 LGHDT and CDR2 YNNKEL (reference sequence). CDR3 loop: CASSQEGGRKETQYF. CDR3 nucleotides: TGTGCCAGCAGCCAAGAGGGCGGGAGGAAAGAGACCCAGTACTTC.

The V call is TRBV9, the J call TRBJ1-4; D unclear. CDR3 length: 14 residues. Trimming cost V 5 bases and J 11 bases, with 19 bases left between them. The germline V gene encodes CDR1 SGDLS and CDR2 YYNGEE. CDR3 loop: CASSREDSHRKLFF. For the CDR3, the DNA is TGTGCCAGCAGTCGGGAGGATTCACATCGGAAACTGTTTTTT.

The chain employs TRBV27 and TRBJ1-6; the D gene is possibly TRBD1 (6 bases). The V gene's germline CDR1 is MNHEY and CDR2 SMNVEV (reference sequence). Trimming pared 7 bases from V and 7 bases from J, leaving 17 bases between. The CDR3 spans 15 residues. The CDR3 loop is CASTHGKQGNSPLHF. CDR3 sequence (DNA): TGTGCCAGCACCCACGGGAAGCAGGGGAATTCACCCCTCCACTTT.

This clone turned up a few times. The genes are TRBV11-1 and TRBJ2-3, with 8 bases aligning to TRBD2. Germline CDR1 SGHAT, CDR2 FQDESV (reference sequence). The CDR3 runs 16 residues. Unmatched junction bases numbered 8, after V lost 0 bases and J lost 6 bases. The CDR3 DNA reads TGTGCCAGCAGCTTAGCGGCGGCGGGAGGTGCTGATACGCAGTATTTT. Protein sequence: CASSLAAAGGADTQYF.

V usage is TRBV5-4 and J usage is TRBJ1-2; D is possibly TRBD1 (6 bases). CDR1 and CDR2 (germline): SGHNT, YYREEE (reference sequence). Trimming left V 4 bases short and J 3 bases short, with 10 bases between. The CDR3 covers 13 residues. Here the CDR3 reads CASSPDSDYGYTF. The CDR3 DNA sequence: TGTGCCAGCAGCCCGGACAGTGACTATGGCTACACCTTC.

The V gene is TRBV29-1, the J gene TRBJ2-3; D is tentatively TRBD1 or TRBD2 (5 bases each). The ends were cut back, 4 bases at V and 0 bases at J, with 11 bases in the middle. The CDR3 contains 14 residues. Germline V gene sequence: CDR1 SQVTM, CDR2 ANQGSEA. Here the CDR3 reads CSVVRDPSTDTQYF. The CDR3 nucleotides are TGCAGCGTTGTCCGGGACCCCAGCACAGATACGCAGTATTTT.

The V call is TRBV19, the J call TRBJ2-7, with TRBD2 identical over 12 bases. This CDR3 has 16 amino acids. Germline CDR1 LNHDA, CDR2 SQIVND (reference sequence). With V trimmed by 7 bases and J by 0 bases, 7 bases remained unmatched. CDR3 DNA sequence: TGTGCCAGTACTCAACTAGCGGGAGGAGCCTCCTACGAGCAGTACTTC. Translating gives CASTQLAGGASYEQYF.

The rearrangement uses TRBV2 and TRBJ2-7, with TRBD2 matching over 7 bases. The CDR3 extends over 14 amino acids. Per germline, CDR1 SNHLY and CDR2 FYNNEI. With 4 bases clipped from V and 6 bases from J, the junction kept 9 bases outside the gene matches. The CDR3 DNA sequence: TGTGCCAGCAGTGGGTCCCTAGCGGTTTTCGAGCAGTACTTC. Protein product: CASSGSLAVFEQYF.

The chain combines TRBV9 with TRBJ2-5, with 7 bases identical to TRBD2. The germline V gene encodes CDR1 SGDLS and CDR2 YYNGEE. V was pared by 3 bases and J by 4 bases, with 9 bases of the junction left unmatched. There are 15 residues in the CDR3. DNA for the CDR3: TGTGCCAGCAGCGGAACCGGGACTATTTTAGAGACCCAGTACTTC. Translating it yields CASSGTGTILETQYF.

The rearrangement joins TRBV9 to TRBJ1-2, with D uncertain. V lost 0 bases, J lost 6 bases, and 15 bases lay in between. CDR3 size: 15 residues. The germline V gene encodes CDR1 SGDLS and CDR2 YYNGEE. The CDR3 coding sequence is TGTGCCAGCAGCGTAGAGGTGGGGTGGACCGATGGCTACACCTTC. This encodes CASSVEVGWTDGYTF.

The chain links TRBV28 to TRBJ2-7, with 11 nucleotides matching TRBD2. J was trimmed by 9 bases and V by 9 bases; bases with no gene match: 10. The V gene's germline CDR1 is MDHEN and CDR2 SYDVKM. The CDR3 consists of 13 residues. CDR3 loop: CASTSGSMSWQYF. CDR3 in DNA: TGTGCCAGTACTAGCGGGAGTATGAGTTGGCAGTACTTC.

The rearrangement joins TRBV5-4 to TRBJ2-1; 12 bases align to TRBD2. Germline V CDR1 and CDR2: SGHNT, YYREEE (reference sequence). The J segment lost 5 bases and the V segment lost 5 bases, leaving 5 bases of the junction unmatched. The CDR3 extends over 15 amino acids. The CDR3 is CASSQTSGSNNEQFF. CDR3 coding DNA: TGTGCCAGCAGTCAGACTAGCGGGAGTAACAATGAGCAGTTCTTC.

This clone was detected once. CDR3 amino acids: CATSGTGDTGELFF. DNA of the CDR3: TGTGCCACCTCCGGGACAGGGGACACCGGGGAGCTGTTTTTT. This chain connects TRBV2 to TRBJ2-2; TRBD1 matches 10 bases. The V gene's germline CDR1 is SNHLY and CDR2 FYNNEI. The CDR3 loop spans 14 amino acids. The junction had 5 bases not matched to a gene; V was cut back by 10 bases and J by 3 bases.

This clone was counted a single time. The rearrangement links TRBV27 to TRBJ2-1; 7 nucleotides align to TRBD2. The V and J ends lost 1 base and 5 bases, in that order; junction bases with no gene match: 8. Germline CDR1 MNHEY, CDR2 SMNVEV (reference sequence). CDR3 length: 16 residues. DNA of the CDR3: TGTGCCAGCAGTTTATGGGGGGGTGGGGTGGACAATGAGCAGTTCTTC. Encoded protein: CASSLWGGGVDNEQFF.

The chain combines TRBV27 with TRBJ2-7; 8 nucleotides align to TRBD2. This CDR3 is built from 18 residues. V was clipped by 5 bases and J by 3 bases; unmatched bases: 18. Germline CDR1 reads MNHEY; CDR2 reads SMNVEV (reference sequence). CDR3 nucleotides: TGTGCCAGCAGTCCCCCCGGACTAGCTCTTCCAAATCTCTACGAGCAGTACTTC. Protein: CASSPPGLALPNLYEQYF.

J is TRBJ1-5 and V is TRBV18, with D uncertain. The CDR3 is 15 residues long. The germline gives CDR1 KGHSH, CDR2 LQKENI. With 6 bases removed from V and 2 bases from J, the gap between germline ends came to 14 bases. The CDR3 protein is CASSLGGMGNQPQHF. CDR3 DNA sequence: TGTGCCAGCTCTCTGGGCGGGATGGGCAATCAGCCCCAGCATTTT.

The V call is TRBV28, the J call TRBJ2-5, with D hard to call. This CDR3 is 13 amino acids long. V lost 5 bases and J lost 4, with 11 bases in between. CDR1 MDHEN and CDR2 SYDVKM come from the germline V gene. The DNA of the CDR3 is TGTGCCAGCAGTGCCCCGGGCCCAGAGACCCAGTACTTC. This encodes CASSAPGPETQYF.

The chain couples TRBV28 to TRBJ2-1; D could derive from TRBD1 or TRBD2 (5 bases each). The V gene lost 5 bases and the J gene lost 9 bases, with 17 bases spanning the gap. The germline V gene has CDR1 MDHEN and CDR2 SYDVKM. CDR3 length: 14 residues. In DNA, the CDR3 is TGTGCCAGCAGTCCACCGGGGACCTCCCCTGAGCAGTTCTTC. Its translation: CASSPPGTSPEQFF.

The chain carries TRBV5-4 and TRBJ2-2; perhaps TRBD2 as D (6 bases). Germline CDR1 SGHNT, CDR2 YYREEE (reference sequence). V dropped 0 bases and J dropped 7 bases, with 13 bases sitting between them. This CDR3 is 15 amino acids long. CDR3: CASSLVAGTVGELFF. CDR3 DNA sequence: TGTGCCAGCAGCTTGGTTGCGGGGACGGTCGGGGAGCTGTTTTTT.